This passage covers 10 T cell receptor beta chains from one sample sequenced in a study of CD8 T cells in ankylosing spondylitis. Study results and limitations: A TCR beta motif made of 7 to 9 highly homologous variants seemed typical of ankylosing spondylitis blood.

Their antigens are not known. TCRdb itself ran the 5' RACE reads through MiXCR, one entry per CDR3 protein. The table lists roughly 440,000 distinct CDR3 sequences, 15% to 20% of them singletons. The specimen sequenced was blood, either unsorted or a sorted T cell fraction (not recorded which). The receptors were gathered from a male donor with ankylosing spondylitis.

In this sample, this clonotype turned up a few times. V and J are TRBV3-1 and TRBJ2-2, with 7 bases matching TRBD2. Germline CDR1 reads LGHDT; CDR2 reads YNNKEL (reference sequence). The V gene end was trimmed by 0 bases and the J gene end by 4 bases; junction bases not matched to a gene: 5. The CDR3 has 16 amino acids. The CDR3 bases are TGTGCCAGCAGCCAAGAGGCTAGCGGAAGCACCGGGGAGCTGTTTTTT. This encodes CASSQEASGSTGELFF.

This clonotype turned up a few times. The V call is TRBV7-8, the J call TRBJ2-7, with TRBD2 identical over 10 bases. With 7 bases clipped from V and 6 bases from J, the junction kept 6 bases outside the gene matches. CDR1 and CDR2 from the germline V gene are SGHVS and FQNEAQ. The CDR3 runs to 13 residues. CDR3 sequence: CASTPGTSAEQYF. In DNA form, the CDR3 reads TGTGCCAGCACCCCCGGGACTAGCGCCGAGCAGTACTTC.

As DNA, the CDR3 is TGTGCCAGCAGGGGACATCTACGGGCCTACGAGCAGTACTTC. Its protein product is CASRGHLRAYEQYF. The chain is built from TRBV6-1 and TRBJ2-7, with TRBD1 as a possible D gene (6 bases). This CDR3 comprises 14 residues. The germline CDR1 and CDR2 sequences are MNHNS and SASEGT. V lost 6 bases and J lost 2, with 14 bases in between.

This chain connects TRBV9 to TRBJ1-1, with D unclear. The CDR3 has 12 amino acids. Germline V gene data show CDR1 as SGDLS and CDR2 as YYNGEE. V lost 3 bases, J lost 10 bases, and 13 bases lay in between. CDR3: CASSALGRGAFF. The DNA of the CDR3 is TGTGCCAGCAGCGCCCTAGGGAGAGGAGCTTTCTTT. Full variable domain (missing parts from reference TRBV9 and TRBJ1-1): DSGVTQTPKHLITATGQRVTLRCSPRSGDLSVYWYQQSLDQGLQFLIQYYNGEERAKGNILERFSAQQFPDLHSELNLSSLELGDSALYFCASSALGRGAFFGQGTRLTVV.

This clonotype was counted at least ten times. This chain uses TRBV7-2 with TRBJ2-3, with 8 bases identical to TRBD2. The CDR3 is 16 residues long. Germline-derived CDR1 and CDR2 are SGHTA and FQGNSA. Germline trimming cut 2 bases from V and 1 base from J; bases unmatched to any gene: 5. In DNA, the CDR3 is TGTGCCAGCAGCTTACGGGGGGGAAGCGGCACAGATACGCAGTATTTT. Translated, it gives CASSLRGGSGTDTQYF. The full variable domain, completed using reference TRBV7-2 and TRBJ2-3, is GAGVSQSPSNKVTEKGKDVELRCDPISGHTALYWYRQSLGQGLEFLIYFQGNSAPDKSGLPSDRFSAERTGGSVSTLTIQRTQQEDSAVYLCASSLRGGSGTDTQYFGPGTRLTVL.

This clonotype has ten or more counts. CDR3 sequence reads: CASSFSSRTDTQYF. The CDR3 DNA follows: TGTGCCAGCAGCTTCTCCTCACGCACAGATACGCAGTATTTT. The chain links TRBV7-9 to TRBJ2-3; no definite D call. This CDR3 spans 14 amino acids. V lost 3 bases and J 1 base, leaving 8 bases between the germline ends. Germline V gene sequence: CDR1 SEHNR, CDR2 FQNEAQ (reference sequence).

The chain is built from TRBV6-5 and TRBJ1-6, with 9 positions matching TRBD1. The germline CDR1 and CDR2 sequences are MNHEY and SVGAGI. V shed 6 bases and J 4 bases; nucleotides not matched to a gene: 7. The CDR3 length is 16 residues. The CDR3 sequence is CASSYTGGAYNSPLHF. CDR3 DNA sequence: TGTGCCAGCAGCTACACAGGGGGCGCATATAATTCACCCCTCCACTTT.

A few counts support this clonotype. The chain has TRBV5-1 and TRBJ1-1, with no clear D. V lost 3 bases and J lost 1, with 16 bases in between. The CDR3 runs 16 residues. Germline V gene sequence: CDR1 SGHRS, CDR2 YFSETQ. The CDR3 coding sequence is TGCGCCAGCAGCTCAAGGCCACACGGGGAGAACACTGAAGCTTTCTTT. It is translated as CASSSRPHGENTEAFF.

The chain carries TRBV12-3 or TRBV12-4 and TRBJ2-1, with 9 positions matching TRBD2. This CDR3 has 13 amino acids. Trimming cost V 7 bases and J 8 bases; bases outside gene matches: 6. CDR3 in amino acids: CASNPGLAYEQFF. CDR3 coding DNA: TGTGCCAGCAATCCGGGACTAGCCTATGAGCAGTTCTTC.

This clonotype appeared once. The rearrangement uses TRBV3-1 and TRBJ2-7; D perhaps matches TRBD1 (5 bases). Germline V lookup: CDR1 LGHDT, CDR2 YNNKEL (reference sequence). The ends were cut back, 2 bases at V and 6 bases at J, with 14 bases in the middle. This CDR3 contains 14 residues. CDR3 loop: CASSQLGARGEQYF. CDR3 nucleotide sequence: TGTGCCAGCAGCCAATTAGGGGCGCGAGGCGAGCAGTACTTC.